The clone carrying this T cell receptor beta chain came up a few times. What it binds is not known. CDR3 length: 14 residues. V lost 2 bases, J lost 4 bases, and 8 bases lay in between. Germline V gene data show CDR1 as SGHTA and CDR2 as FQGTGA. 5'RACE with constant-segment primers built TCRalpha and TCRbeta cDNA libraries with UMIs. TCRdb used MiXCR to reprocess the 5' RACE reads, holding one entry per CDR3 protein. Among approximately 440,000 distinct CDR3 sequences listed, around 20% were seen once. The data stem from a study of T-cell memory formation after mild COVID-19. Study summary: The TCR clusters were mostly specific to one donor. Study observations and caveats: The main location of contracting CD4+ clones was CM and EM, and that of contracting CD8+ clones was EMRA. The appearance of some responding clones in pre-infection memory suggested that cross-reactive memory joined.

The sample taken for sequencing was PBMCs or a T cell subset sorted from them (not recorded which). The chain is built from TRBV7-3 and TRBJ2-2; no clear D. The receptor's source is an adult woman who had mild COVID-19 (a few samples of this study predate the infection). Cell type and time point are not known. CDR3 loop: CASSLSTTTGELFF. The CDR3 nucleotides read TGTGCCAGCAGCTTATCCACTACCACCGGGGAGCTGTTTTTT.